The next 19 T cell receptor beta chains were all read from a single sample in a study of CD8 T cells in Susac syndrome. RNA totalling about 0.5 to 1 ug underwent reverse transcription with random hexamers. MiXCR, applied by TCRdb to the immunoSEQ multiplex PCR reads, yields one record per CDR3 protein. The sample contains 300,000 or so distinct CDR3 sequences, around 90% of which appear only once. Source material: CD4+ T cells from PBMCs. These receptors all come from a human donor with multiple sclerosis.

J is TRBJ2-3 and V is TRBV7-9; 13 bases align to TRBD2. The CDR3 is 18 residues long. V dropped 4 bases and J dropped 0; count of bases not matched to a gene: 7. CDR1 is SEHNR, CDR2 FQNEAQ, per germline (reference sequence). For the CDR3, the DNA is TGTGCCAGCAGCTCCTGGACTAGCGGGAGAGTTAGCACAGATACGCAGTATTTT. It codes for CASSSWTSGRVSTDTQYF.

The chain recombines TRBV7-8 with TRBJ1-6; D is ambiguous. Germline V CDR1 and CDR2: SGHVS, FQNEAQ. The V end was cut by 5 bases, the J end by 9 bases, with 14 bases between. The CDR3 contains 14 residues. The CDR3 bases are TGTGCCAGCAGCCTCGAGCGGAGAACTTCACCCCTCCACTTT. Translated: CASSLERRTSPLHF.

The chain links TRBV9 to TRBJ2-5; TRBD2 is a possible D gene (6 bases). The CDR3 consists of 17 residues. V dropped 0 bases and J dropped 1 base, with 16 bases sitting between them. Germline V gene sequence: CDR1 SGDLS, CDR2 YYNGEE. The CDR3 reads CASSVGAGTGFQETQYF. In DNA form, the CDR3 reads TGTGCCAGCAGCGTAGGTGCGGGGACTGGGTTCCAAGAGACCCAGTACTTC.

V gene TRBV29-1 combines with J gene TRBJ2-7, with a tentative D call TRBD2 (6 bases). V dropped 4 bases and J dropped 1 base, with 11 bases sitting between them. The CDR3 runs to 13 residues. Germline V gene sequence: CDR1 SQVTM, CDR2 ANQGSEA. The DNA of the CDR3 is TGCAGCGTTGCTAGCGCGACATCCTACGAGCAGTACTTC. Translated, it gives CSVASATSYEQYF.

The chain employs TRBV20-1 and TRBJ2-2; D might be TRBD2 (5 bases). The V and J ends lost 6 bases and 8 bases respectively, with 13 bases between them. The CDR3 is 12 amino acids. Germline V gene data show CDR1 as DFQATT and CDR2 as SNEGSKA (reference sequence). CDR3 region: CSAHGNGGELFF. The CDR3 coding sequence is TGCAGTGCCCACGGGAATGGGGGGGAGCTGTTTTTT.

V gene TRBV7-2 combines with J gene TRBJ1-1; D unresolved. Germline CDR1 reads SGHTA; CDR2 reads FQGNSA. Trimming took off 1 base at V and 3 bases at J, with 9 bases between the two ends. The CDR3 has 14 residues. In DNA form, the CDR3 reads TGTGCCAGCAGCTTAGTGGGTCAGCACACTGAAGCTTTCTTT. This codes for CASSLVGQHTEAFF.

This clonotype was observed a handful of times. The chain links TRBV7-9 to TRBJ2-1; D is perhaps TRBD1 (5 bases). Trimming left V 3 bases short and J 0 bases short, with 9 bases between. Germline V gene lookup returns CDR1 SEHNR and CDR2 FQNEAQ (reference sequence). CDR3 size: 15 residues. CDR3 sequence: CASSLGQGSYNEQFF. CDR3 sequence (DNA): TGTGCCAGCAGCTTGGGGCAGGGCTCCTACAATGAGCAGTTCTTC.

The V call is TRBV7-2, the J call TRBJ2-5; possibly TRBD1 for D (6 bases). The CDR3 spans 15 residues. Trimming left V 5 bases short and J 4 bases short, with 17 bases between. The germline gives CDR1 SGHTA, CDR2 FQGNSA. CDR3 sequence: CASSPVAGAGETQYF. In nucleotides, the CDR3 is TGTGCCAGCAGCCCCGTGGCAGGGGCCGGAGAGACCCAGTACTTC. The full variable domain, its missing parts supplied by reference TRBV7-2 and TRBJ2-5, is GAGVSQSPSNKVTEKGKDVELRCDPISGHTALYWYRQSLGQGLEFLIYFQGNSAPDKSGLPSDRFSAERTGGSVSTLTIQRTQQEDSAVYLCASSPVAGAGETQYFGPGTRLLVL.

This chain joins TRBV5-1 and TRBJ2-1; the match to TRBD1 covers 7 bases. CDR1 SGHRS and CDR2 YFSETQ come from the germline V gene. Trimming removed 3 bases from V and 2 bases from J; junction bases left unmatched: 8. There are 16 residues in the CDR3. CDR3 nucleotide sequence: TGCGCCAGCAGCTGGGAGACAGGGCCCCCCTACAATGAGCAGTTCTTC. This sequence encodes CASSWETGPPYNEQFF.

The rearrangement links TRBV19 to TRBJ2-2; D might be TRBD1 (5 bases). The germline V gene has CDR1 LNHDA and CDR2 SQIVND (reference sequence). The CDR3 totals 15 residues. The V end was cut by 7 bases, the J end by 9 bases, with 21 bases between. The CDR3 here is CASNHGSAGRRELFF. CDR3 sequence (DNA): TGTGCCAGTAATCACGGGTCGGCAGGGCGGCGGGAGCTGTTTTTT.

CDR3 in amino acids: CASSLVDSLEAFF. The CDR3 coding sequence is TGTGCCAGCAGCTTGGTCGACAGCCTTGAAGCTTTCTTT. V usage is TRBV7-2 and J usage is TRBJ1-1, with TRBD1 as a possible D gene (5 bases). V was trimmed by 3 bases and J by 7 bases, leaving 12 bases between them. Germline V CDR1 and CDR2: SGHTA, FQGNSA. The CDR3 consists of 13 residues.

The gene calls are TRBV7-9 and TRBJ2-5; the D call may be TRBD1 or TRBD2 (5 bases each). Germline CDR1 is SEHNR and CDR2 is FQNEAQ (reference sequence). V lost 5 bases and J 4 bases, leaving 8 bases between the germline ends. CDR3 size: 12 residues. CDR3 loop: CASSTGGETQYF. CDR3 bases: TGTGCCAGCAGCACAGGAGGAGAGACCCAGTACTTC.

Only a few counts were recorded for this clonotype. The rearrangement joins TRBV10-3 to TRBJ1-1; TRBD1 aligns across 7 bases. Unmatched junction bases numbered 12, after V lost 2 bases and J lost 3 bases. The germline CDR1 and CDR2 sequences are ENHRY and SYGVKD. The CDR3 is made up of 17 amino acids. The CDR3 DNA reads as TGTGCCATCAGTGAGAGGGGCAGGGGGGGGTCGGACACTGAAGCTTTCTTT. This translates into CAISERGRGGSDTEAFF.

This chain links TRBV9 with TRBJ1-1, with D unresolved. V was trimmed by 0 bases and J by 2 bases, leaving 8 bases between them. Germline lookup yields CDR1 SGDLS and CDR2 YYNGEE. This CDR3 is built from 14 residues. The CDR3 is CASSVVTDNTEAFF. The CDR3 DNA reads TGTGCCAGCAGCGTAGTGACGGATAACACTGAAGCTTTCTTT.

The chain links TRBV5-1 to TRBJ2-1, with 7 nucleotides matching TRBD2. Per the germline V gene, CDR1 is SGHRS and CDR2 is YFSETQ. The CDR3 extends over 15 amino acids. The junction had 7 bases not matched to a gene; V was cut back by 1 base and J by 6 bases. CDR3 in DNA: TGCGCCAGCAGCTTGACTAGCGCGCCGTCCAATGAGCAGTTCTTC. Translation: CASSLTSAPSNEQFF. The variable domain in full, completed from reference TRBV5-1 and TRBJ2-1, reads KAGVTQTPRYLIKTRGQQVTLSCSPISGHRSVSWYQQTPGQGLQFLFEYFSETQRNKGNFPGRFSGRQFSNSRSEMNVSTLELGDSALYLCASSLTSAPSNEQFFGPGTRLTVL.

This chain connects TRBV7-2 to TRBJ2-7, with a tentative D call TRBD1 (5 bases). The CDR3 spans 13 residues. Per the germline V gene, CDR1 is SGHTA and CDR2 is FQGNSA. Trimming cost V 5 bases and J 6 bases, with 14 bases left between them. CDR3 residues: CASSLSGFGEQYF. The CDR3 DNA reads TGTGCCAGCAGCCTCTCAGGGTTCGGCGAGCAGTACTTC.

The CDR3 loop reads CSAFDRGNYGYTF. CDR3 nucleotides: TGCAGTGCTTTTGACAGGGGTAACTATGGCTACACCTTC. The V gene is TRBV20-1, the J gene TRBJ1-2, with TRBD1 matching over 8 bases. The CDR3 covers 13 residues. Germline-derived CDR1 and CDR2 are DFQATT and SNEGSKA (reference sequence). Unmatched junction bases numbered 3, after V lost 5 bases and J lost 1 base.

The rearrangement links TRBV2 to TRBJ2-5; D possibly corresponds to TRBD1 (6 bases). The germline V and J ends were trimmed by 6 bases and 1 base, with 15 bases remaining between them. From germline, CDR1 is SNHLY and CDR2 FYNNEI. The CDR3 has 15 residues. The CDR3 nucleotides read TGTGCCAGCAGGGCGGAAAGGACAGCCCAAGAGACCCAGTACTTC. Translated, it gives CASRAERTAQETQYF.

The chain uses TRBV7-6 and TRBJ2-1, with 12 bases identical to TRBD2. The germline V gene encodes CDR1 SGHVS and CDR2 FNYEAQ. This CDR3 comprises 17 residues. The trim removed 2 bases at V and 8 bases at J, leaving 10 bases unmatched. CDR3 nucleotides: TGTGCCAGCAGCTTAACCCGACTAGCGGGAGAAAGGGATGAGCAGTTCTTC. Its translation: CASSLTRLAGERDEQFF.